These 32 T cell receptor beta chains share one sample of origin, sequenced in a study of blood T cell repertoires in COVID-19. TCRdb's copy holds only in-frame clones and misses some; the assay was immunoSEQ multiplex PCR. The data hold about 280,000 clones, with 88% observed a single time. Sequencing was performed on peripheral blood. These receptors came from a man younger than 35 with active or convalescent COVID-19.

The rearrangement links TRBV9 to TRBJ2-3; 11 bases fit TRBD1. Germline-derived CDR1 and CDR2 are SGDLS and YYNGEE. The CDR3 has 18 residues. Germline trimming cut 6 bases from V and 3 bases from J; bases unmatched to any gene: 15. CDR3 DNA: TGTGCCAGCACCGAAGGGACAGGGGGACCTTTGTCAACAGATACGCAGTATTTT. Amino acids: CASTEGTGGPLSTDTQYF.

The rearrangement joins TRBV18 to TRBJ2-3; 7 bases line up with TRBD1. CDR3 length: 12 amino acids. Trimming cost V 4 bases and J 6 bases; bases outside gene matches: 1. Germline V lookup: CDR1 KGHSH, CDR2 LQKENI. CDR3 protein: CASSRQGDTQYF. The CDR3 DNA is TGTGCCAGCTCACGACAGGGCGATACGCAGTATTTT.

The V gene is TRBV29-1, the J gene TRBJ2-6; 9 positions match TRBD1. The CDR3 is 16 amino acids. The germline V gene encodes CDR1 SQVTM and CDR2 ANQGSEA. Trimming removed 4 bases from V and 1 base from J; junction bases left unmatched: 5. CDR3 sequence reads: CSVGGQGESGANVLTF. For the CDR3, the DNA is TGCAGCGTTGGGGGACAGGGAGAGTCTGGGGCCAACGTCCTGACTTTC.

The V gene is TRBV7-2, the J gene TRBJ2-3; 7 bases agree with TRBD1. With V trimmed by 1 base and J by 0 bases, 10 bases remained unmatched. The CDR3 length is 18 residues. The V gene's germline CDR1 is SGHTA and CDR2 FQGNSA. CDR3 nucleotide sequence: TGTGCCAGCAGCTTAGGCTGGGGACAGAGGACTAGCACAGATACGCAGTATTTT. As protein: CASSLGWGQRTSTDTQYF.

This clone was found a few times. This rearrangement joins TRBV7-6 to TRBJ2-7, with D hard to call. This CDR3 spans 11 amino acids. Germline V gene data show CDR1 as SGHVS and CDR2 as FNYEAQ. Deletions cut 1 base from V and 6 bases from J, with 4 bases between. In nucleotides, the CDR3 is TGTGCCAGCAGCTTAGATCGCGAGCAGTACTTC. Encoded protein: CASSLDREQYF.

This rearrangement joins TRBV10-3 to TRBJ1-5, with unresolved D. The V and J ends lost 2 bases and 6 bases respectively, with 8 bases between them. The CDR3 runs 13 residues. Germline-derived CDR1 and CDR2 are ENHRY and SYGVKD. The DNA of the CDR3 is TGTGCCATCAGTGAGAGGGCGGGTCAGCCCCAGCATTTT. It is translated as CAISERAGQPQHF.

The CDR3 here is CASSPGLAVRSGANVLTF. The CDR3 DNA reads TGTGCCAGCAGCCCCGGACTAGCGGTTCGCTCTGGGGCCAACGTCCTGACTTTC. This rearrangement joins TRBV7-3 to TRBJ2-6, with TRBD2 identical over 10 bases. The CDR3 covers 18 residues. J lost 0 bases, V lost 5 bases, and 7 bases had no gene match. Germline V gene sequence: CDR1 SGHTA, CDR2 FQGTGA. Variable domain in full (rest from reference TRBV7-3 and TRBJ2-6): GAGVSQTPSNKVTEKGKYVELRCDPISGHTALYWYRQSLGQGPEFLIYFQGTGAADDSGLPNDRFFAVRPEGSVSTLKIQRTERGDSAVYLCASSPGLAVRSGANVLTFGAGSRLTVL.

The chain is built from TRBV19 and TRBJ1-2, with D perhaps matching TRBD1 (5 bases). This CDR3 region has 14 residues. The germline V and J ends were trimmed by 5 bases and 4 bases, with 14 bases remaining between them. Germline CDR1 and CDR2: LNHDA and SQIVND (reference sequence). The CDR3 DNA reads as TGTGCCAGTAGTCTCAGGGTCTCGGGCTATGGCTACACCTTC. This translates into CASSLRVSGYGYTF.

Written as DNA, the CDR3 is TGTGCCAGCAAAACAGGGACAGATACGCAGTATTTT. Protein sequence: CASKTGTDTQYF. V usage is TRBV12-3 or TRBV12-4 and J usage is TRBJ2-3; a weak D match, TRBD1 (6 bases). This CDR3 is 12 amino acids long. The V and J ends lost 7 bases and 3 bases respectively, with 8 bases between them.

The V call is TRBV9, the J call TRBJ2-5; TRBD1 agrees at 10 bases. Germline V gene data show CDR1 as SGDLS and CDR2 as YYNGEE. This CDR3 has 16 amino acids. Trimming took 5 bases from V and 4 from J; bases not matched to a gene: 11. CDR3 DNA sequence: TGTGCCAGCAGTTCCGGGACAGGGGCCTCTCTAGAGACCCAGTACTTC. Residues: CASSSGTGASLETQYF.

The V gene is TRBV9, the J gene TRBJ2-7, with TRBD2 matching 7 bases. The CDR3 is 15 amino acids. Germline lookup yields CDR1 SGDLS and CDR2 YYNGEE. The ends lost 7 bases at V and 3 bases at J; junction bases unmatched: 13. CDR3 sequence reads: CASAFGEGTYYEQYF. The CDR3 nucleotides read TGTGCCAGCGCTTTCGGGGAGGGGACTTACTACGAGCAGTACTTC.

V usage is TRBV10-3 and J usage is TRBJ2-7; D remains unclear. This CDR3 is built from 13 residues. V was trimmed by 2 bases and J by 2 bases, leaving 7 bases between them. CDR1 ENHRY and CDR2 SYGVKD come from the germline V gene. Here the CDR3 DNA reads TGTGCCATCAGTGAGCCCCCCACCTACGAGCAGTACTTC. The encoded protein is CAISEPPTYEQYF.

The rearrangement links TRBV21-1 to TRBJ1-4. TRBV21-1 is a listed pseudogene. This CDR3 spans 13 amino acids. The CDR3 coding sequence is TGTGCCAGCATCCTACCTTTTAATGAAAAACTGTTTTTT. It yields the protein CASILPFNEKLFF.

The rearrangement links TRBV19 to TRBJ2-7, with 7 bases identical to TRBD2. CDR3 length equals 15 residues. In germline, CDR1 is LNHDA, CDR2 SQIVND (reference sequence). After removal of 3 bases from V and 3 bases from J, the junction contained 8 bases not matched to a gene. The CDR3 region has the DNA TGTGCCAGTAGTATGGTTTTAGCGGGCTTCTACGAGCAGTACTTC. This codes for CASSMVLAGFYEQYF.

The rearrangement uses TRBV30 and TRBJ1-4, with D possibly being TRBD1 (5 bases). This CDR3 has 15 residues. V lost 4 bases and J 7 bases, leaving 19 bases between the germline ends. CDR1 and CDR2 from the germline V gene are GTSNPN and SVGIG (reference sequence). The CDR3 spells CAWTFLPGGSEKLFF. The CDR3 DNA reads as TGTGCCTGGACGTTCCTTCCGGGGGGGAGTGAAAAACTGTTTTTT.

V usage is TRBV4-1 and J usage is TRBJ2-6; D not certain. Deletions cut 5 bases from V and 3 bases from J, with 5 bases between. The CDR3 has 13 residues. Germline CDR1 MGHRA, CDR2 YSYEKL. The CDR3 DNA reads as TGCGCCAGCAGCGTACTTGGGGCCAACGTCCTGACTTTC. The encoded protein is CASSVLGANVLTF.

The CDR3 region has the DNA TGTGCCAGCAGCTTCCAGGGCGCTGAAGCTTTCTTT. Translated: CASSFQGAEAFF. The genes are TRBV5-6 and TRBJ1-1; a possible D gene is TRBD1 (5 bases). This CDR3 comprises 12 residues. Per germline, CDR1 SGHDT and CDR2 YYEEEE. Deletions cut 2 bases from V and 6 bases from J, with 8 bases between. Full variable domain (remainder filled in from reference TRBV5-6 and TRBJ1-1): DAGVTQSPTHLIKTRGQQVTLRCSPKSGHDTVSWYQQALGQGPQFIFQYYEEEERQRGNFPDRFSGHQFPNYSSELNVNALLLGDSALYLCASSFQGAEAFFGQGTRLTVV.

The chain couples TRBV2 to TRBJ2-4; 9 nucleotides match TRBD1. After removal of 9 bases from V and 5 bases from J, the junction contained 5 bases not matched to a gene. This CDR3 comprises 13 residues. CDR1 and CDR2 (germline): SNHLY, FYNNEI. As DNA, the CDR3 is TGTGCCAGGAAGGACAGGGGACAAAACATTCAGTACTTC. It specifies CARKDRGQNIQYF.

The V gene is TRBV6-2 or TRBV6-3, the J gene TRBJ2-3; 8 bases match TRBD1. CDR3 length: 16 amino acids. Germline V lookup: CDR1 MNHEY, CDR2 SVGEGT. Trimming took 5 bases from V and 2 from J; bases not matched to a gene: 9. The CDR3 bases are TGTGCCAGCAGTCCCCAGGGGGCCCATGACACAGATACGCAGTATTTT. It translates to CASSPQGAHDTDTQYF.

The chain employs TRBV10-1 and TRBJ2-3; 8 bases are a match to TRBD2. Germline lookup yields CDR1 WNHNN and CDR2 SYGVQD (reference sequence). With V trimmed by 0 bases and J by 2 bases, 4 bases remained unmatched. The CDR3 is made up of 16 amino acids. CDR3 coding DNA: TGCGCCAGCAGTGAGTCACCGGGGGGGACCACAGATACGCAGTATTTT. It is translated as CASSESPGGTTDTQYF.

This rearrangement joins TRBV18 to TRBJ2-1, with TRBD2 matching 8 bases. This CDR3 contains 14 residues. Germline V gene data show CDR1 as KGHSH and CDR2 as LQKENI. V shed 3 bases, J shed 8 bases, and the junction held 6 bases outside the gene matches. CDR3 amino acids: CASSPPYGGDEQFF. As DNA, the CDR3 is TGTGCCAGCTCACCCCCTTACGGGGGGGATGAGCAGTTCTTC. Using reference TRBV18 and TRBJ2-1 for the parts outside the CDR3, the full variable domain is NAGVMQNPRHLVRRRGQEARLRCSPMKGHSHVYWYRQLPEEGLKFMVYLQKENIIDESGMPKERFSAEFPKEGPSILRIQQVVRGDSAAYFCASSPPYGGDEQFFGPGTRLTVL.

The chain links TRBV5-4 to TRBJ1-1, with a tentative D call TRBD1 (5 bases). V lost 1 base and J lost 1, with 11 bases in between. The CDR3 sequence is 15 residues long. Germline CDR1 reads SGHNT; CDR2 reads YYREEE (reference sequence). In nucleotides, the CDR3 is TGTGCCAGCAGCTTGATGGGGCGGTCGAACACTGAAGCTTTCTTT. Translated, it gives CASSLMGRSNTEAFF.

The chain carries TRBV18 and TRBJ2-3, with TRBD2 identical over 7 bases. This CDR3 is 16 amino acids long. CDR1 KGHSH and CDR2 LQKENI come from the germline V gene. V lost 3 bases, J lost 3 bases, and 9 bases stayed unmatched. CDR3 amino acids: CASSPGLVIGTDTQYF. DNA of the CDR3: TGTGCCAGCTCACCTGGACTAGTAATTGGAACAGATACGCAGTATTTT.

The genes are TRBV5-1 and TRBJ1-2; D unresolved. Trimming removed 0 bases from V and 1 base from J, with 10 bases in between. The CDR3 contains 15 residues. Germline V gene sequence: CDR1 SGHRS, CDR2 YFSETQ. The chain's CDR3 is CASSLDAVGNYGYTF. The CDR3 DNA sequence: TGCGCCAGCAGCTTGGACGCCGTCGGTAACTATGGCTACACCTTC.

This clone was recorded once. The chain is built from TRBV9 and TRBJ1-3; possibly TRBD1 for D (6 bases). Trimming stripped 3 bases from V and 3 bases from J, with 19 bases between. The germline V gene encodes CDR1 SGDLS and CDR2 YYNGEE. The CDR3 is made up of 17 amino acids. CDR3 sequence reads: CASSASRGGAGGNTIYF. The CDR3 region has the DNA TGTGCCAGCAGCGCCAGTCGGGGGGGCGCGGGTGGAAACACCATATATTTT.

The chain uses TRBV7-6 and TRBJ2-5, with 10 bases lining up with TRBD2. Germline CDR1 SGHVS, CDR2 FNYEAQ. V lost 1 base to trimming and J lost 2 bases; unmatched junction nucleotides: 16. This CDR3 has 20 amino acids. The CDR3 here is CASSLVFIHASGGTQETQYF. The CDR3 bases are TGTGCCAGCAGCTTAGTTTTTATTCACGCTAGCGGGGGTACGCAAGAGACCCAGTACTTC.

The chain carries TRBV15 and TRBJ2-7, with 8 bases identical to TRBD2. J lost 3 bases, V lost 0 bases, and 7 bases had no gene match. CDR3 size: 16 residues. CDR1 is LNHNV and CDR2 is YYDKDF in the germline V gene (reference sequence). The CDR3 coding sequence is TGTGCCACCAGCAGAGATGGTTTTAGCGGGGACTACGAGCAGTACTTC. Translated, it gives CATSRDGFSGDYEQYF.

The chain uses TRBV27 and TRBJ1-5; D not resolved. The CDR3 is 12 amino acids. The germline V gene encodes CDR1 MNHEY and CDR2 SMNVEV (reference sequence). Trimming pared 3 bases from V and 6 bases from J, leaving 6 bases between. CDR3 protein: CASSFNGQPQHF. For the CDR3, the DNA is TGTGCCAGCAGTTTTAACGGTCAGCCCCAGCATTTT.

Written as DNA, the CDR3 is TGTGCCACTTTCCCCCCCCCGGAAGCTTTCTTT. As protein: CATFPPPEAFF. This chain joins TRBV6-5 and TRBJ1-1; D gene unclear. The germline V gene has CDR1 MNHEY and CDR2 SVGAGI. The ends were cut back, 10 bases at V and 8 bases at J, with 14 bases in the middle. This CDR3 is 11 amino acids long.

The chain combines TRBV19 with TRBJ1-6; 7 bases are shared with TRBD1. The CDR3 sequence is 16 residues long. Germline loops: CDR1 LNHDA, CDR2 SQIVND (reference sequence). V trimming: 4 bases; J trimming: 9 bases; junction bases outside the gene matches: 12. CDR3: CASSRPGTAYGSPLHF. As DNA, the CDR3 is TGTGCCAGTAGTAGACCCGGGACAGCTTACGGTTCACCCCTCCACTTT.

The chain uses TRBV13 and TRBJ1-1; D is undetermined. The CDR3 is 13 residues long. Between the trimmed V and J ends, which lost 1 base and 0 bases, there was a span of 3 bases. Germline CDR1 PRHDT, CDR2 FYEKMQ (reference sequence). The CDR3 DNA reads TGTGCCAGCAGCTTAGCGGTGAACACTGAAGCTTTCTTT. Protein sequence: CASSLAVNTEAFF. Based on the CDR3 plus reference TRBV13 and TRBJ1-1, the full variable domain is AAGVIQSPRHLIKEKRETATLKCYPIPRHDTVYWYQQGPGQDPQFLISFYEKMQSDKGSIPDRFSAQQFSDYHSELNMSSLELGDSALYFCASSLAVNTEAFFGQGTRLTVV.

The chain uses TRBV4-3 and TRBJ2-1; 7 nucleotides align to TRBD2. Germline V gene data show CDR1 as LGHNA and CDR2 as YSLEER. This CDR3 comprises 16 residues. V lost 1 base, J lost 9 bases, and 12 bases stayed unmatched. In DNA form, the CDR3 reads TGCGCCAGCAGCCAAGGGGGCGGGGGTGAGGATATTGAGCAGTTCTTC. Protein sequence: CASSQGGGGEDIEQFF.